The 27 T cell receptor beta chains in this list originate from one sample, sequenced in a study of T cells after yellow fever vaccination (dated by TCRdb to about 2019). Reading the label with the study, this specimen's treatment or condition is: live attenuated yellow fever vaccine strain. To prepare the library, 5' RACE was applied. Sequencing relied on an Illumina NovaSeq 6000. TCRdb took the public reads, trimmed them with fastp at Q25, ran MiXCR for clone calling and kept in-frame beta chains. CDR3 protein duplicates are merged, each entry listing the most common genes and DNA. The sample table lists 120,000 or so distinct CDR3 sequences, 7.5% to 10% of them with a count of one. The top ten hold under 40% of the sample. Material: CD8+ T cells sorted from PBMCs, obtained on the day of the yellow fever booster vaccination. These receptors were obtained from a man aged 18 to 30 who received the YFV17D yellow fever vaccine.

The rearrangement uses TRBV6-5 and TRBJ2-5; tentatively, D is TRBD1 (6 bases). Germline lookup yields CDR1 MNHEY and CDR2 SVGAGI. The V and J ends lost 7 bases and 2 bases respectively, with 11 bases between them. This CDR3 is 13 amino acids long. The CDR3 bases are TGTGCCAGCATGGTACAGGGACAAGAGACCCAGTACTTC. Translating gives CASMVQGQETQYF.

The chain joins TRBV4-1 to TRBJ2-7; D uncertain. Trimming removed 0 bases from V and 1 base from J, with 10 bases in between. The CDR3 is 15 amino acids. Looked up from germline, CDR1 is MGHRA and CDR2 is YSYEKL. As DNA, the CDR3 is TGCGCCAGCAGCCAAGATCCTTTAGCATCCTACGAGCAGTACGTC. Translated: CASSQDPLASYEQYV.

This rearrangement joins TRBV5-1 to TRBJ1-1; D gene unclear. Germline values: CDR1 SGHRS, CDR2 YFSETQ. The CDR3 covers 14 residues. V was cut by 1 base and J by 6 bases, with 13 bases left in between. The CDR3, as DNA: TGCGCCAGCAGCTTGCTTGTGGAGGGAGCTGAAGCTTTCTTT. Amino acids: CASSLLVEGAEAFF.

V is TRBV12-3 or TRBV12-4 and J is TRBJ2-6, with 8 nucleotides matching TRBD1. The ends lost 8 bases at V and 0 bases at J; junction bases unmatched: 18. The CDR3 runs to 20 residues. The CDR3 DNA is TGTGCCAGCTCATTAAGAGGGCTGGACAGGGAATACTCTGGGGCCAACGTCCTGACTTTC. It codes for CASSLRGLDREYSGANVLTF.

The chain uses TRBV11-1 and TRBJ2-3; D is perhaps TRBD2 (5 bases). The germline V gene has CDR1 SGHAT and CDR2 FQDESV (reference sequence). This CDR3 region has 14 residues. The V gene lost 2 bases and the J gene lost 2 bases, with 8 bases spanning the gap. The CDR3 loop is CASSLQRFTDTQYF. The CDR3 region has the DNA TGTGCCAGCAGCTTACAGCGGTTCACAGATACGCAGTATTTT.

This clonotype was observed a few times. The chain links TRBV12-3 or TRBV12-4 to TRBJ2-7, with a possible D match to TRBD1 (6 bases). There are 14 residues in the CDR3. Trimming removed 3 bases from V and 3 bases from J, with 12 bases in between. CDR3 in amino acids: CASSFRGSVYEQYF. The CDR3 DNA reads TGTGCCAGCAGTTTCAGGGGATCAGTCTACGAGCAGTACTTC.

The chain joins TRBV27 to TRBJ2-3; D is undetermined. Trimming stripped 3 bases from V and 0 bases from J, with 7 bases between. The germline CDR1 and CDR2 sequences are MNHEY and SMNVEV (reference sequence). The CDR3 loop spans 14 amino acids. Here the CDR3 DNA reads TGTGCCAGCAGTTTCATAGGTAGCACAGATACGCAGTATTTT. This gives the protein CASSFIGSTDTQYF.

This chain links TRBV5-1 with TRBJ1-6; 10 nucleotides agree with TRBD1. Germline CDR1 SGHRS, CDR2 YFSETQ. V lost 3 bases to trimming and J lost 11 bases; unmatched junction nucleotides: 11. CDR3 length equals 16 residues. The CDR3 region has the DNA TGCGCCAGCAGCTCACACCCGGGACAGGGGTTTACACCCCTCCACTTT. Its protein product is CASSSHPGQGFTPLHF.

This chain joins TRBV12-3 or TRBV12-4 and TRBJ2-1; 9 bases align to TRBD1. The length of the CDR3 is 16 residues. V gave up 5 bases and J gave up 9 bases; unmatched junction bases: 14. DNA of the CDR3: TGTGCCAGCAGTGGCTTTCTGGACAGGGGTCCGGCTGAGCAGTTCTTC. Translation: CASSGFLDRGPAEQFF.

The V call is TRBV13, the J call TRBJ2-3, with D possibly being TRBD2 (7 bases). V was trimmed by 5 bases and J by 4 bases, leaving 16 bases between them. The CDR3 has 15 residues. The germline V gene encodes CDR1 PRHDT and CDR2 FYEKMQ (reference sequence). CDR3 in amino acids: CASSAQRGGPDTQYF. In DNA, the CDR3 is TGTGCCAGCAGCGCACAGAGGGGGGGCCCAGATACGCAGTATTTT. The complete variable domain, with remaining parts taken from reference TRBV13 and TRBJ2-3, reads AAGVIQSPRHLIKEKRETATLKCYPIPRHDTVYWYQQGPGQDPQFLISFYEKMQSDKGSIPDRFSAQQFSDYHSELNMSSLELGDSALYFCASSAQRGGPDTQYFGPGTRLTVL.

Note on this clonotype: Compared with germline, one end of the junction differs, possibly owing to a read error. The chain is built from TRBV29-1 and TRBJ2-5, with 11 bases aligning to TRBD2. Germline CDR1 SQVTM, CDR2 ANQGSEA. The CDR3 totals 17 residues. This CDR3 reads CSAGGTGTSGWRETEYF. The CDR3 region has the DNA TGCAGCGCTGGGGGCACCGGGACTAGCGGATGGCGTGAGACCGAGTACTTC.

In its sample, this clonotype was seen a few times. Compared with germline, one end of the junction differs, possibly owing to a read error. The chain employs TRBV12-3 or TRBV12-4 and TRBJ2-2; D might be TRBD2 (5 bases). This CDR3 region has 12 residues. CDR3 DNA sequence: TGTGCCTGCGGCCGCTTAGCCGGGGAGCTGATTTTT. Translation: CACGRLAGELIF.

This clonotype was observed a handful of times. The chain has TRBV5-4 and TRBJ2-3, with 8 nucleotides matching TRBD2. The CDR3 extends over 15 amino acids. J lost 2 bases, V lost 5 bases, and 7 bases had no gene match. From germline, CDR1 is SGHNT and CDR2 YYREEE (reference sequence). CDR3 in amino acids: CASSLRTSNTDTQYF. The DNA of the CDR3 is TGTGCCAGCAGTCTAAGGACTAGCAACACAGATACGCAGTATTTT.

The rearrangement links TRBV15 to TRBJ2-7; 7 nucleotides agree with TRBD2. Germline values: CDR1 LNHNV, CDR2 YYDKDF (reference sequence). The CDR3 runs to 15 residues. Unmatched junction bases numbered 11, after V lost 5 bases and J lost 4 bases. CDR3 loop: CATSFKRGLTYEQYV. CDR3 sequence (DNA): TGTGCCACCAGCTTCAAGCGGGGTCTGACTTACGAGCAGTACGTC.

A few counts support this clonotype. This chain uses TRBV9 with TRBJ2-3; perhaps TRBD1 as D (5 bases). V lost 6 bases to trimming and J lost 1 base, with 12 bases between them. This CDR3 comprises 14 residues. Germline CDR1 SGDLS, CDR2 YYNGEE. The DNA of the CDR3 is TGTGCCAGCACCGAAGGGGCCGGCACAGATACGCAGTATTTT. Its protein product is CASTEGAGTDTQYF.

This clonotype came up a few times. V gene TRBV2 combines with J gene TRBJ2-1; 7 bases are a match to TRBD2. The CDR3 consists of 14 residues. The germline gives CDR1 SNHLY, CDR2 FYNNEI. J gave up 10 bases and V 8 bases, and 14 bases lay outside the gene matches. CDR3 amino acids: CASRPWRGRGEQFF. The CDR3 nucleotides are TGTGCCAGCCGTCCCTGGCGGGGGAGGGGAGAGCAGTTCTTC.

This clonotype was detected many times. The chain employs TRBV5-1 and TRBJ1-2; no firm D call. Germline CDR1 reads SGHRS; CDR2 reads YFSETQ. V dropped 0 bases and J dropped 2 bases, with 8 bases sitting between them. This CDR3 is built from 14 residues. CDR3 residues: CASSLAVANYGYTF. Written as DNA, the CDR3 is TGCGCCAGCAGCTTGGCGGTAGCAAACTATGGCTACACCTTC.

This clonotype was seen repeatedly, ten times or more. The V gene is TRBV10-3, the J gene TRBJ2-1, with 10 bases matching TRBD1. This CDR3 region has 15 residues. V lost 5 bases to trimming and J lost 0 bases; unmatched junction nucleotides: 1. The germline V gene has CDR1 ENHRY and CDR2 SYGVKD. The CDR3 DNA sequence: TGTGCCATCAGTTGGACAGGGGGCTCCTACAATGAGCAGTTCTTC. Translating gives CAISWTGGSYNEQFF.

The V and J genes are TRBV7-2 and TRBJ1-4; 8 positions agree with TRBD1. CDR1 is SGHTA and CDR2 is FQGNSA in the germline V gene. The V and J ends lost 1 base and 10 bases, in that order; junction bases with no gene match: 8. The CDR3 loop spans 15 amino acids. Here the CDR3 reads CASSLEAGGIGKLFF. The CDR3 region has the DNA TGTGCCAGCAGCTTAGAGGCAGGGGGCATCGGAAAACTGTTTTTT. The full variable domain, its missing parts supplied by reference TRBV7-2 and TRBJ1-4, is GAGVSQSPSNKVTEKGKDVELRCDPISGHTALYWYRQSLGQGLEFLIYFQGNSAPDKSGLPSDRFSAERTGGSVSTLTIQRTQQEDSAVYLCASSLEAGGIGKLFFGSGTQLSVL.

This chain links TRBV5-8 with TRBJ2-1; TRBD1 matches at 10 bases. The CDR3 loop spans 14 amino acids. Unmatched junction bases numbered 7, after V lost 7 bases and J lost 6 bases. CDR1 SGHTS and CDR2 YDEGEE come from the germline V gene. The CDR3 sequence is CASWSGTGVNEQFF. The CDR3 DNA sequence: TGTGCCAGCTGGTCCGGGACAGGGGTCAATGAGCAGTTCTTC.

J is TRBJ2-5 and V is TRBV4-3; TRBD1 is a possible D gene (6 bases). Germline V gene data show CDR1 as LGHNA and CDR2 as YSLEER. The CDR3 loop spans 15 amino acids. Trimming removed 0 bases from V and 0 bases from J, with 8 bases in between. CDR3 protein: CASSQDEGDQETQYF. CDR3 nucleotides: TGCGCCAGCAGCCAAGACGAGGGGGACCAAGAGACCCAGTACTTC.

This clonotype has at least ten counts. The V call is TRBV18, the J call TRBJ2-5, with D unclear. With 6 bases removed from V and 4 bases from J, the gap between germline ends came to 18 bases. The CDR3 consists of 15 residues. Germline lookup yields CDR1 KGHSH and CDR2 LQKENI. For the CDR3, the DNA is TGTGCCAGCTCGGGAAAGGACGACCGACCAGAGACCCAGTACTTC. This encodes CASSGKDDRPETQYF.

This clonotype was counted only a few times. The rearrangement uses TRBV11-3 and TRBJ2-2; D unclear. Germline V gives CDR1 SGHNT, CDR2 YENEEA. This CDR3 region has 12 residues. The V end lost 6 bases, the J end lost 3 bases, and 5 bases lay between the germline ends. CDR3 bases: TGTGCCAGCAGGTCCTACACCGGGGAGCTGTTTTTT. Residues: CASRSYTGELFF.

The chain recombines TRBV5-6 with TRBJ2-1, with D possibly being TRBD1 (6 bases). The CDR3 contains 14 residues. Germline values: CDR1 SGHDT, CDR2 YYEEEE. Deletions cut 1 base from V and 4 bases from J, with 9 bases between. In DNA form, the CDR3 reads TGTGCCAGCAGCTTGTTGCAGGGGTACAATGAGCAGTTCTTC. Translated: CASSLLQGYNEQFF. The full variable domain, completed using reference TRBV5-6 and TRBJ2-1, is DAGVTQSPTHLIKTRGQQVTLRCSPKSGHDTVSWYQQALGQGPQFIFQYYEEEERQRGNFPDRFSGHQFPNYSSELNVNALLLGDSALYLCASSLLQGYNEQFFGPGTRLTVL.

This clonotype was counted between two and nine times. A much more abundant neighbour one base away suggests this may be a read error. The chain combines TRBV7-9 with TRBJ2-7; D unclear. V was cut by 3 bases and J by 4 bases, with 4 bases left in between. Germline CDR1 SEHNR, CDR2 FQNEAQ (reference sequence). This CDR3 is 11 amino acids long. CDR3 DNA sequence: TGTGCCAGCAGCTTGAAGTACGAGCAGTACTTC. Encoded protein: CASSLKYEQYF.

This clonotype was seen a handful of times. This chain links TRBV27 with TRBJ1-2; possibly TRBD1 for D (5 bases). CDR1 and CDR2 (germline): MNHEY, SMNVEV (reference sequence). This CDR3 has 14 amino acids. V lost 2 bases and J lost 3, with 10 bases in between. The CDR3 loop is CASSLVGTYYGYTF. CDR3 DNA sequence: TGTGCCAGCAGTTTAGTCGGGACGTACTATGGCTACACCTTC.

This clonotype appeared many times. The chain employs TRBV28 and TRBJ2-7; D unclear. Trimming stripped 3 bases from V and 3 bases from J, with 9 bases between. Germline V CDR1 and CDR2: MDHEN, SYDVKM. This CDR3 spans 13 amino acids. CDR3 nucleotide sequence: TGTGCCAGCAGTTTGGACGGTCTCTACGAGCAGTACTTC. Translating gives CASSLDGLYEQYF.